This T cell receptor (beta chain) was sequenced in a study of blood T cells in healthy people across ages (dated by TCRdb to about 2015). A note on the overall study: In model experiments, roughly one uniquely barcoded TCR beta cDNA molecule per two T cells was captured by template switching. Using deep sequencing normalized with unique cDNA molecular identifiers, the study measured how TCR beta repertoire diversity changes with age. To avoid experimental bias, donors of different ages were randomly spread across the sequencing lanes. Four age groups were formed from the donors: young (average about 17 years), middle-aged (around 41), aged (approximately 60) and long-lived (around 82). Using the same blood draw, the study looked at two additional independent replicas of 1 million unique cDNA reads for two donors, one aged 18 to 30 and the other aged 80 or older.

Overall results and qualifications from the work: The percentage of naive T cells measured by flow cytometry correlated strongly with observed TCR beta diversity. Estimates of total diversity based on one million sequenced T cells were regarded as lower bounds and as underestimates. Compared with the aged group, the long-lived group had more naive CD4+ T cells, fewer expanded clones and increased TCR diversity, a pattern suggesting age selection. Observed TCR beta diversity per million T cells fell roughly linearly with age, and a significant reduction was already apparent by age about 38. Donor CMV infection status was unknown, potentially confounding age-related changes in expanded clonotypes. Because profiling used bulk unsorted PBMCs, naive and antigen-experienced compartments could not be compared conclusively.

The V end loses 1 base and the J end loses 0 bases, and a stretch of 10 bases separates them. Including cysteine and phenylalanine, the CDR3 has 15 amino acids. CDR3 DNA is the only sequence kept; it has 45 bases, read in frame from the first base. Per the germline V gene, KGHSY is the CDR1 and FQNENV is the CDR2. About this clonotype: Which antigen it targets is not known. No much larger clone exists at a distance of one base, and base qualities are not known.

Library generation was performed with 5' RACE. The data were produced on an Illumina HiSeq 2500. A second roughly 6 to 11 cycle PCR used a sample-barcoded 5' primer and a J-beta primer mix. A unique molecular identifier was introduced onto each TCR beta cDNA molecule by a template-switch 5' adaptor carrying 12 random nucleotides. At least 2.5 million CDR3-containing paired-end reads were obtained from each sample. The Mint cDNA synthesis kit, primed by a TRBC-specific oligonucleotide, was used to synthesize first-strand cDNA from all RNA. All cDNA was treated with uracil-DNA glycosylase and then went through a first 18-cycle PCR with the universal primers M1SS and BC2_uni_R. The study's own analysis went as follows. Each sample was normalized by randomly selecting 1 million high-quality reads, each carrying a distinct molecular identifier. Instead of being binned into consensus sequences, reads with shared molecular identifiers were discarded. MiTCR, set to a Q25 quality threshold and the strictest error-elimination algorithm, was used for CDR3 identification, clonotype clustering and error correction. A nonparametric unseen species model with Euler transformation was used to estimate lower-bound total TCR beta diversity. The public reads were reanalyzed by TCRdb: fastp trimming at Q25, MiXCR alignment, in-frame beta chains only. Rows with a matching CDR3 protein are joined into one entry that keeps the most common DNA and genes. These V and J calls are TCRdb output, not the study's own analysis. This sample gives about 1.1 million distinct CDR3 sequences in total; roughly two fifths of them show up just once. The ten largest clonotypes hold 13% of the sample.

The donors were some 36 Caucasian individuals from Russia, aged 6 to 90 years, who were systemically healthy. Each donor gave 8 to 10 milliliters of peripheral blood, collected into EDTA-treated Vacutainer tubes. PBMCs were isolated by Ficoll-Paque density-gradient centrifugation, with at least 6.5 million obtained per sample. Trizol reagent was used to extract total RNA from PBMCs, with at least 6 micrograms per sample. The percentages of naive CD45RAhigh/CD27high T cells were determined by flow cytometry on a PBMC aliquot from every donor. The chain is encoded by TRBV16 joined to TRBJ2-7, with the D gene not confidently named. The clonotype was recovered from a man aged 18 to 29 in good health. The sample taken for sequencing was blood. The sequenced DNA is TGTGCCAGCAGCCAATTGCAGGCGAGCTCCTACGAGCAGTACTTC. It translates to CASSQLQASSYEQYF.